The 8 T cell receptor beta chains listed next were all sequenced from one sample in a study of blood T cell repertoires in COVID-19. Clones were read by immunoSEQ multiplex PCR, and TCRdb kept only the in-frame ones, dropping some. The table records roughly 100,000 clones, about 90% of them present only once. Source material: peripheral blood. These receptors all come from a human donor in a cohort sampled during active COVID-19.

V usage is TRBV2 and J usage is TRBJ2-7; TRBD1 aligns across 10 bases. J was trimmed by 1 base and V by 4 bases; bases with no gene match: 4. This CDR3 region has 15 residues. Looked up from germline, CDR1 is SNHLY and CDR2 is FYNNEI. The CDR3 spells CASSADRGHSYEQYF. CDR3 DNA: TGTGCCAGCAGTGCAGACAGGGGGCATTCCTACGAGCAGTACTTC.

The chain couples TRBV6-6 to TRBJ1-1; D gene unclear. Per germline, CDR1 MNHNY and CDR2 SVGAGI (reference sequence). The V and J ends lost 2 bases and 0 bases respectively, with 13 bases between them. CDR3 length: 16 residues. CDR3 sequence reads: CASSYETGRMNTEAFF. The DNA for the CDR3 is TGTGCCAGCAGTTACGAGACGGGGAGAATGAACACTGAAGCTTTCTTT.

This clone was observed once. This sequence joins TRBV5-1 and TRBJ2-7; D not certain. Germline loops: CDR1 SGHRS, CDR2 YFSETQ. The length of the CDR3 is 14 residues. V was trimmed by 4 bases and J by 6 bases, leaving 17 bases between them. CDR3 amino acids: CASSPQFETTEQYF. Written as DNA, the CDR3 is TGCGCCAGCAGCCCCCAATTCGAGACAACCGAGCAGTACTTC.

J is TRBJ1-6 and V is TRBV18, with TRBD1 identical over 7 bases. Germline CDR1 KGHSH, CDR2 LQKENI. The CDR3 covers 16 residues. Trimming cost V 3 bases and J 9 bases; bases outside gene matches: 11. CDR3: CASSPTGRGSGSPLHF. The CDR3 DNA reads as TGTGCCAGCTCACCGACAGGGAGAGGAAGCGGTTCACCCCTCCACTTT. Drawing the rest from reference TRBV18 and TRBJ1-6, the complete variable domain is NAGVMQNPRHLVRRRGQEARLRCSPMKGHSHVYWYRQLPEEGLKFMVYLQKENIIDESGMPKERFSAEFPKEGPSILRIQQVVRGDSAAYFCASSPTGRGSGSPLHFGNGTRLTVT.

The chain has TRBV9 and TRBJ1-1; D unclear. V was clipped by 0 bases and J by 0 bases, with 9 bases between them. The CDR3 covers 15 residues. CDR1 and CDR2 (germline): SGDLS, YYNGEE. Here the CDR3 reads CASSVDQDMNTEAFF. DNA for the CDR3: TGTGCCAGCAGCGTAGATCAAGACATGAACACTGAAGCTTTCTTT.

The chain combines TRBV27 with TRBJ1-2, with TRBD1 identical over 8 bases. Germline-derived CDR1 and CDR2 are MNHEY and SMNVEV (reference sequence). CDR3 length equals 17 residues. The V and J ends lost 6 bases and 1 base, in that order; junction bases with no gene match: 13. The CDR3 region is CASRRYPGQGNNYGYTF. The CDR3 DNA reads TGTGCCAGCAGGAGGTATCCAGGACAGGGCAATAACTATGGCTACACCTTC.

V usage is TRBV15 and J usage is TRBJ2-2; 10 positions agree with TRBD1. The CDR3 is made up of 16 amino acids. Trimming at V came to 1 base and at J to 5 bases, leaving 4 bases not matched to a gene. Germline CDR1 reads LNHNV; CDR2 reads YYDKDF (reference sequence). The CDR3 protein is CATSRGQGALTGELFF. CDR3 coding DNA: TGTGCCACCAGCAGAGGACAGGGGGCGTTGACCGGGGAGCTGTTTTTT.

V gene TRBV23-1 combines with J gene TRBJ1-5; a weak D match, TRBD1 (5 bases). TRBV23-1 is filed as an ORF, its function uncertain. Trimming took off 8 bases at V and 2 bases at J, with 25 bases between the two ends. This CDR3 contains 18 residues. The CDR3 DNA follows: TGCGCCAGCTGTCGGCCGGGGAGGGGAGGGGATCGCAATCAGCCCCAGCATTTT. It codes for CASCRPGRGGDRNQPQHF.